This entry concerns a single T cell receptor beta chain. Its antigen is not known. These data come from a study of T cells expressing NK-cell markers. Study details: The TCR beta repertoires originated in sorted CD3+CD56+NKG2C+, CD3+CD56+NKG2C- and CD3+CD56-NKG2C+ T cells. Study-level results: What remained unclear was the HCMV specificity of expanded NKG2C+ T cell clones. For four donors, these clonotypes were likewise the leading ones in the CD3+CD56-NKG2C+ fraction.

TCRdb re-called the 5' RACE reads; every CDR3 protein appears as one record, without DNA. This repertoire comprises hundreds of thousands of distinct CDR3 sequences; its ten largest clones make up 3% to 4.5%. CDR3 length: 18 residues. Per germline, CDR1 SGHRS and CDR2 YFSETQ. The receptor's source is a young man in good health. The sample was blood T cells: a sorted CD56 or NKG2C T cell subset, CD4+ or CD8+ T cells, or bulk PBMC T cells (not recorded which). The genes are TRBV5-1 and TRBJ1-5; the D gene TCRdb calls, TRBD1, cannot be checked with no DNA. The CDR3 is CASSPLGPQPYGNQPQHF.